The clone carrying this T cell receptor (beta chain) appeared a few times. Germline CDR1 is SEHNR and CDR2 is FQNEAQ (reference sequence). V was trimmed by 4 bases and J by 2 bases, leaving 13 bases between them. The CDR3 is made up of 15 amino acids. Primers included in the PCR were 60 Vbeta and 13 Jbeta primers. Generated by immunoSEQ multiplex PCR, the TCRdb table keeps only in-frame clones and is missing some. The sample shows 200,000 to 250,000 clones, around 80% of them seen only once. This sample was taken from a study of cytomegalovirus exposure and HLA in healthy donors. The rearrangement links TRBV7-9 to TRBJ2-3, with a tentative D call TRBD1 (6 bases). This clonotype originated in a man aged 30 to 39 in good health and CMV-seronegative. Sequenced: PBMCs. The chain's CDR3 is CASSYRDTDTDTQYF. The CDR3 region has the DNA TGTGCCAGCAGCTACCGGGACACGGACACAGATACGCAGTATTTT. The entire variable domain, with the rest obtained from reference TRBV7-9 and TRBJ2-3, is as follows: DTGVSQNPRHKITKRGQNVTFRCDPISEHNRLYWYRQTLGQGPEFLTYFQNEAQLEKSRLLSDRFSAERPKGSFSTLEIQRTEQGDSAMYLCASSYRDTDTDTQYFGPGTRLTVL.